Each of the 17 T cell receptor beta chains below was sequenced from the same sample in a study of T cell responses to AZD1222 COVID-19 vaccine (dated by TCRdb to the early 2020s). The time point label on this specimen signifies: baseline before first vaccination. The treatment or condition label, as the study defines it: meningococcal conjugate vaccine given as trial control. Library preparation was by the immunoSEQ multiplex PCR assay. Drawn from immuneACCESS, this table holds only the in-frame rearrangements with V and J called that TCRdb kept. Clones are partly lost; checked studies trace under half to an unresolved V gene and leave the rest unexplained. The sample yields about 60,000 clones; around 83% were counted once. Clones ranked in the top ten supply around 20% of the sample. The source was peripheral blood, collected on day 0 of MenACWY control vaccination. The receptors shown here come from an adult in good health.

The rearrangement links TRBV30 to TRBJ2-2; perhaps D is TRBD1 or TRBD2 (5 bases each). Trimming removed 8 bases from V and 10 bases from J, with 20 bases in between. In germline, CDR1 is GTSNPN, CDR2 SVGIG (reference sequence). The CDR3 extends over 13 amino acids. The CDR3: CAGGRTDGAELFF. The CDR3 nucleotides read TGTGCCGGTGGACGGACTGATGGGGCGGAGCTGTTTTTT.

This chain links TRBV6-1 with TRBJ1-3; tentative D call: TRBD1 (5 bases). This CDR3 region has 16 residues. Per the germline V gene, CDR1 is MNHNS and CDR2 is SASEGT. The V gene lost 3 bases and the J gene lost 0 bases, with 12 bases spanning the gap. CDR3 amino acids: CASSDGPGISGNTIYF. CDR3 DNA: TGTGCCAGCAGTGATGGTCCAGGGATCTCTGGAAACACCATATATTTT.

This rearrangement joins TRBV3-1 (or the pseudogene TRBV3-2) to TRBJ2-5; D gene unclear. The CDR3 runs to 15 residues. Trimming removed 2 bases from V and 6 bases from J, with 16 bases in between. In germline, CDR1 is LGHDT, CDR2 YNNKEL (reference sequence). This chain's CDR3 is CASSQLGSAEKTQYF. DNA of the CDR3: TGTGCCAGCAGCCAACTGGGGTCGGCAGAAAAGACCCAGTACTTC.

V and J are TRBV7-3 and TRBJ2-3, with 13 positions matching TRBD2. The CDR3 has 18 amino acids. Per germline, CDR1 SGHTA and CDR2 FQGTGA. After removal of 0 bases from V and 4 bases from J, the junction contained 7 bases not matched to a gene. CDR3 nucleotides: TGTGCCAGCAGCTTAACAGGGACTAGCGGGACCTCGGCAGATACGCAGTATTTT. It specifies CASSLTGTSGTSADTQYF.

This clone came up once. The chain is built from TRBV7-6 and TRBJ2-2; 7 bases are a match to TRBD2. The trim removed 3 bases at V and 2 bases at J, leaving 24 bases unmatched. The germline CDR1 and CDR2 sequences are SGHVS and FNYEAQ. This CDR3 is built from 22 residues. CDR3 residues: CASSFPTRSREGNIPNTGELFF. The CDR3 DNA is TGTGCCAGCAGCTTTCCAACCCGTAGCAGGGAGGGCAACATCCCCAACACCGGGGAGCTGTTTTTT.

The chain employs TRBV18 and TRBJ2-5; 11 positions agree with TRBD1. Germline trimming cut 5 bases from V and 5 bases from J; bases unmatched to any gene: 7. Germline loops: CDR1 KGHSH, CDR2 LQKENI. CDR3 length: 15 residues. Here the CDR3 DNA reads TGTGCCAGCTCAAGTGGACAGGGGGCTCGGGAGACCCAGTACTTC. Translation: CASSSGQGARETQYF.

The rearrangement links TRBV7-9 to TRBJ1-6; TRBD1 agrees at 11 bases. CDR1 SEHNR and CDR2 FQNEAQ come from the germline V gene (reference sequence). The CDR3 runs 15 residues. The V segment lost 4 bases and the J segment 10 bases; nucleotides outside the gene matches: 6. The CDR3 loop reads CASSSPGTGGSPLHF. The CDR3 DNA reads as TGTGCCAGCAGCTCTCCCGGGACAGGGGGGTCACCCCTCCACTTT.

In its sample, this clone was seen once. This chain connects TRBV15 to TRBJ2-1, with D possibly being TRBD2 (7 bases). The V end was cut by 2 bases, the J end by 7 bases, with 33 bases between. In germline, CDR1 is LNHNV, CDR2 YYDKDF (reference sequence). This CDR3 spans 21 amino acids. Here the CDR3 DNA reads TGTGCCACCAGCAGACCTCCCAATCGTGGAGGGAGGGGGGAAGGGGTGAATGAGCAGTTCTTC. It specifies CATSRPPNRGGRGEGVNEQFF.

The chain recombines TRBV30 with TRBJ2-1, with 8 nucleotides matching TRBD2. The V gene's germline CDR1 is GTSNPN and CDR2 SVGIG (reference sequence). Trimming removed 5 bases from V and 6 bases from J; junction bases left unmatched: 9. The CDR3 consists of 14 residues. The CDR3 nucleotides read TGTGCCTGGGCGACTAGCGCACTGTCCAATGAGCAGTTCTTC. Protein sequence: CAWATSALSNEQFF.

The chain couples TRBV6-2 or TRBV6-3 to TRBJ2-7; 12 bases match TRBD2. V shed 4 bases, J shed 3 bases, and the junction held 4 bases outside the gene matches. This CDR3 comprises 15 residues. Germline V CDR1 and CDR2: MNHEY, SVGEGT. The DNA of the CDR3 is TGTGCCAGCAGTTTGACTAGCGGGAGTGGCTACGAGCAGTACTTC. Protein: CASSLTSGSGYEQYF.

This chain links TRBV19 with TRBJ1-5; D ambiguous. Looked up from germline, CDR1 is LNHDA and CDR2 is SQIVND (reference sequence). The CDR3 spans 13 residues. Trimming pared 5 bases from V and 9 bases from J, leaving 14 bases between. The CDR3 here is CASSLDIIGPQHF. CDR3 in DNA: TGTGCCAGTAGTTTGGATATCATCGGGCCCCAGCATTTT.

V and J are TRBV6-5 and TRBJ2-4, with D uncertain. This CDR3 is 11 amino acids long. Trimming cost V 2 bases and J 9 bases, with 5 bases left between them. CDR1 MNHEY and CDR2 SVGAGI come from the germline V gene. CDR3 sequence reads: CASSYLSIQYF. The DNA of the CDR3 is TGTGCCAGCAGTTACCTGAGCATTCAGTACTTC.

This clone was counted once. This chain connects TRBV7-9 to TRBJ2-1, with TRBD2 matching over 14 bases. The CDR3 extends over 16 amino acids. Germline V lookup: CDR1 SEHNR, CDR2 FQNEAQ (reference sequence). Unmatched junction bases numbered 9, after V lost 5 bases and J lost 9 bases. CDR3: CASSPTGTSGSLEQFF. The CDR3 region has the DNA TGTGCCAGCAGCCCTACCGGGACTAGCGGGAGTCTTGAGCAGTTCTTC.

V gene TRBV27 combines with J gene TRBJ2-7; 7 bases match TRBD2. Germline V gives CDR1 MNHEY, CDR2 SMNVEV (reference sequence). V shed 5 bases, J shed 7 bases, and the junction held 23 bases outside the gene matches. The CDR3 runs to 18 residues. As DNA, the CDR3 is TGTGCCAGCAGTGCCCTTATCGGCGGGAGCCCTCCTGGGAATGAGCAGTACTTC. Translated: CASSALIGGSPPGNEQYF.

The chain carries TRBV29-1 and TRBJ2-1, with D possibly matching TRBD2 (5 bases). V lost 3 bases and J 7 bases, leaving 10 bases between the germline ends. Germline assignment: CDR1 SQVTM and CDR2 ANQGSEA. The CDR3 is 12 amino acids. The CDR3 sequence: CSVDRGPNEQFF. In DNA form, the CDR3 reads TGCAGCGTTGATCGAGGGCCAAATGAGCAGTTCTTC.

The chain couples TRBV29-1 to TRBJ1-5; D unclear. This CDR3 comprises 14 residues. V was trimmed by 4 bases and J by 2 bases, leaving 12 bases between them. CDR1 and CDR2 from the germline V gene are SQVTM and ANQGSEA. CDR3 DNA sequence: TGCAGCGTTGTGGACGGACGTGGCAATCAGCCCCAGCATTTT. Its translation: CSVVDGRGNQPQHF.

The rearrangement links TRBV7-2 to TRBJ1-2, with a possible D match to TRBD1 (5 bases). Germline CDR1 and CDR2: SGHTA and FQGNSA. Trimming shortened V by 5 bases and J by 5 bases, and 15 bases separated the two germline ends. This CDR3 region has 14 residues. The CDR3 here is CASSPIGGDYGYTF. The CDR3 DNA follows: TGTGCCAGCAGCCCAATCGGAGGGGATTATGGCTACACCTTC.